The text below deals with one T cell receptor beta chain. Which antigen it targets is not known. Qualities for individual bases were not recorded, and no much larger clone is one base off. TCRbeta CDR3 regions were amplified from genomic DNA by means of the immunoSEQ Assay, a bias-controlled multiplex PCR. In the source study's methods: The number of nucleated cells in each sample was estimated by amplification of reference gene primers within the assay. To quantify the absolute abundance of each unique TCRbeta CDR3 rearrangement, sequence reads were collapsed and filtered. For each sample, productive Simpson clonality was calculated as the square root of Simpson's diversity index across productive rearrangements. TCRdb obtained this table from immuneACCESS and retained in-frame rearrangements with V and J assigned. These tables miss some clones; where compared with another copy, unresolved V genes account for less than half of the shortfall, and the remainder is unexplained. V, J and clone size are taken as reported in that table, and D and trimming were inferred from the DNA itself. The sample yields 150,000 to 200,000 clones; approximately 88% were counted once. Approximately 5.3% of the sample is held by the ten biggest clonotypes.

These data come from a study of blood T cell repertoires in COVID-19 (dated by TCRdb to about 2020). Turning to the overall study: Samples covering the acute and convalescent phases of COVID-19 were provided by collaborators in the United States, Italy and Spain. The material from the prospective study consisted of cDNA or gDNA derived from T cells, B-cell-depleted T cells, or PBMCs. Subjects who had been exposed to COVID-19, were actively infected with it, or had recovered from it provided the deeply sampled blood TCRbeta repertoires that made up the dataset. The repertoires were released in a freely available public database meant as a resource for research on the immune response to SARS-CoV-2. The samples were drawn from the first 160 participants of the ongoing ImmuneRACE study and from some 1,300 subjects provided by 6 global collaborators. Sample metadata almost always included a de-identified subject ID, COVID-19 status, age in years and sex. HLA class I and class II types, where available, came from metadata supplied by the sample provider rather than from assay-based typing.

Enrolling through a virtual design, the prospective study's participants ranged in age from roughly 18 to 95 years and lived across 24 United States geographic areas. In the prospective study, participants were assigned to cohorts based on the clinical history participants reported in a screening survey and a study questionnaire. A participant counted as exposed if, within 2 weeks of entering the study, that participant had been in contact with someone who had a PCR-confirmed or clinician-diagnosed COVID-19 case. In the prospective study, mobile phlebotomists collected whole blood, serum and a nasopharyngeal or oropharyngeal swab from each participant. Additional blood draws and questionnaires over an approximately 2-month period could optionally be provided by prospective study participants. Prospective study blood samples were shipped either frozen or at room temperature before DNA extraction.

On the study overall, not on this receptor specifically: How much clinical and demographic metadata was included differed by source and by participant, and the metadata was provided uncurated.

The TCR sequence derives from a man between 70 and 80 years old who had been exposed to COVID-19. Sample: PBMCs or T cells enriched from blood (not recorded which).

The CDR3 region reads CASSLMDRGLYGYTF. The nucleotide sequence is TGTGCCAGCAGCCTTATGGACAGGGGACTCTATGGCTACACCTTC. The chain joins TRBV16 to TRBJ1-2; TRBD1 matches 9 bases in the middle. Ends trimmed: V by 4 bases, J by 4 bases; bases unmatched to a gene: 7. CDR1 and CDR2 are drawn from the germline V gene: KGHSY, FQNENV. Counted from cysteine to phenylalanine, this CDR3 has 15 amino acids. Only CDR3 DNA remains: 45 bases, in frame from the first base.